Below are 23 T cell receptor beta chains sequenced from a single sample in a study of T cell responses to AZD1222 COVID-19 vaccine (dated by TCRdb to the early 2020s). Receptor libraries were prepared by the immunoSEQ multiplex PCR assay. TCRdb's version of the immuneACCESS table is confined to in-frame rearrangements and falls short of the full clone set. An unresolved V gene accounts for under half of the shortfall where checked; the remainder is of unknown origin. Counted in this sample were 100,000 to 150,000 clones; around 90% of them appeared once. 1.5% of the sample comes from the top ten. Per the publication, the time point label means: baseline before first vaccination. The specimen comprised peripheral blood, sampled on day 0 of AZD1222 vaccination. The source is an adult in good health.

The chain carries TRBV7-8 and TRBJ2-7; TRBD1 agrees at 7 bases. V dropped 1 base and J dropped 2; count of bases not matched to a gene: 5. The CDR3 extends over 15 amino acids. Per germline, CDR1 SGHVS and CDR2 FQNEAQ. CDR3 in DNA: TGTGCCAGCAGCTTAGTGTCAGGACAGGCCTACGAGCAGTACTTC. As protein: CASSLVSGQAYEQYF. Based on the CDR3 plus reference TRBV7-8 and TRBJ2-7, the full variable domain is GAGVSQSPRYKVAKRGQDVALRCDPISGHVSLFWYQQALGQGPEFLTYFQNEAQLDKSGLPSDRFFAERPEGSVSTLKIQRTQQEDSAVYLCASSLVSGQAYEQYFGPGTRLTVT.

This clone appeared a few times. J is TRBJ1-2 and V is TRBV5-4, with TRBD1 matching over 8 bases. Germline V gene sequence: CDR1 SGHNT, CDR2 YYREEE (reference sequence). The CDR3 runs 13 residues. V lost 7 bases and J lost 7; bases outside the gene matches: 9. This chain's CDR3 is CASGTTGGFGYTF. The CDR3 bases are TGTGCCAGCGGCACCACAGGGGGTTTTGGCTACACCTTC.

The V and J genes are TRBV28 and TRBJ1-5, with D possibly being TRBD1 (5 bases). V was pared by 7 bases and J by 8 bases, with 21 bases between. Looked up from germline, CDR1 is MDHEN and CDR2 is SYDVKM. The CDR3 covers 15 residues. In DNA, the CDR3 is TGTGCCAGCATAGATCACGGGGGGGGTTGGGAGCCCCAGCATTTT. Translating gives CASIDHGGGWEPQHF.

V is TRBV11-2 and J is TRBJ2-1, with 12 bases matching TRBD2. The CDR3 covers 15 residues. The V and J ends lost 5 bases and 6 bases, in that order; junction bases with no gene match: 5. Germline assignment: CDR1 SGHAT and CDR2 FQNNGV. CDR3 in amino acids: CASSTLAGGRNEQFF. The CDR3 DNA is TGTGCCAGCAGCACCCTAGCGGGGGGGCGCAATGAGCAGTTCTTC.

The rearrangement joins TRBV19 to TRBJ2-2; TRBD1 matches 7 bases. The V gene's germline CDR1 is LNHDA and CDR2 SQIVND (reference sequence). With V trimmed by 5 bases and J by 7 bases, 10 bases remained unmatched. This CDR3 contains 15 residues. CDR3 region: CASSFQSGGGGELFF. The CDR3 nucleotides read TGTGCCAGTAGTTTTCAGTCAGGGGGTGGCGGGGAGCTGTTTTTT.

The CDR3, as DNA: TGTGCCAGTACCGGGACCGATAGTCATAATTCACCCCTCCACTTT. It codes for CASTGTDSHNSPLHF. This chain joins TRBV19 and TRBJ1-6, with TRBD1 as a possible D gene (5 bases). The CDR3 covers 15 residues. Germline assignment: CDR1 LNHDA and CDR2 SQIVND (reference sequence). V was cut by 7 bases and J by 5 bases, with 15 bases left in between.

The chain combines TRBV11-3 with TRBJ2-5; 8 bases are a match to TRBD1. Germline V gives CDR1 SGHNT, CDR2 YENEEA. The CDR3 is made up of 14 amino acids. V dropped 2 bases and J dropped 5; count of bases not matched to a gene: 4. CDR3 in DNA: TGTGCCAGCAGCTTACAGGGGGCTCCGGAGACCCAGTACTTC. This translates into CASSLQGAPETQYF.

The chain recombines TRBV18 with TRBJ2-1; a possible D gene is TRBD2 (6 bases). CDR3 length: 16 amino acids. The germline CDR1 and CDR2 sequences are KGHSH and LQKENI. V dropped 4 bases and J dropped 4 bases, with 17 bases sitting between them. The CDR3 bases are TGTGCCAGCTCACGTACGGGCCTGGCGGGGTACAATGAGCAGTTCTTC. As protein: CASSRTGLAGYNEQFF.

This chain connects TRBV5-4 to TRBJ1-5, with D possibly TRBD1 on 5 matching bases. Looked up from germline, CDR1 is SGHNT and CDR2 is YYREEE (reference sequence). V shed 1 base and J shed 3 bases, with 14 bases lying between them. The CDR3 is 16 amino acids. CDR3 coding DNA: TGTGCCAGCAGCTTGATTGGTGGGGGGGACAATCAGCCCCAGCATTTT. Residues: CASSLIGGGDNQPQHF.

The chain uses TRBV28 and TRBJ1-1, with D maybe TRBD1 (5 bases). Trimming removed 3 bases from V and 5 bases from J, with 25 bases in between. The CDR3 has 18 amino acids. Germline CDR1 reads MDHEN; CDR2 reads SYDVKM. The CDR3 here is CASSFPRTGGFPFTEAFF. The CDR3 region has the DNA TGTGCCAGCAGTTTCCCTCGGACCGGGGGGTTCCCCTTTACTGAAGCTTTCTTT.

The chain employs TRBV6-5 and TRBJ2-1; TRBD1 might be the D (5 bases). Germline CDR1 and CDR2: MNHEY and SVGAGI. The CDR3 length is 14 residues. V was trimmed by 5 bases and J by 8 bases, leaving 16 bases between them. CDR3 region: CASSPSGLGHEQFF. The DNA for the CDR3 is TGTGCCAGCAGTCCATCGGGCTTGGGGCATGAGCAGTTCTTC.

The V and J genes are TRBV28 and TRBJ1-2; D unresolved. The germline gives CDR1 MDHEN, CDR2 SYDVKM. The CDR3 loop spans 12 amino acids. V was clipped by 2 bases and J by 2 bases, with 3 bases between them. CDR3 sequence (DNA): TGTGCCAGCAGTTTACCCAACTATGGCTACACCTTC. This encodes CASSLPNYGYTF.

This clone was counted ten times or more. The CDR3 bases are TGTGCCAGCAGCCAAGAGGGGTGGCGTGGCTACACCTTC. It codes for CASSQEGWRGYTF. This rearrangement joins TRBV3-1 (or the pseudogene TRBV3-2) to TRBJ1-2, with no clear D. Trimming shortened V by 0 bases and J by 7 bases, and 9 bases separated the two germline ends. Per germline, CDR1 LGHDT and CDR2 YNNKEL (reference sequence). The CDR3 is made up of 13 amino acids.

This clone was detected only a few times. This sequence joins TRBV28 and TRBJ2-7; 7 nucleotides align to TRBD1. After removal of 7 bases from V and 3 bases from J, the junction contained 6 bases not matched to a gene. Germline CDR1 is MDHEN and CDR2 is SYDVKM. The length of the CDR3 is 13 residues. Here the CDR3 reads CASTPRQGYEQYF. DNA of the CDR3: TGTGCCAGCACTCCCAGACAGGGCTACGAGCAGTACTTC.

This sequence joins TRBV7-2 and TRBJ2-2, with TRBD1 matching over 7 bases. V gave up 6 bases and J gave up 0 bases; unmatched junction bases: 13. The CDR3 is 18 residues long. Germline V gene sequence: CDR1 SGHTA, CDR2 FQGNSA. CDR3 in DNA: TGTGCCAGCAGGTTGACAGGGCCCTTTACTTCGAACACCGGGGAGCTGTTTTTT. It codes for CASRLTGPFTSNTGELFF.

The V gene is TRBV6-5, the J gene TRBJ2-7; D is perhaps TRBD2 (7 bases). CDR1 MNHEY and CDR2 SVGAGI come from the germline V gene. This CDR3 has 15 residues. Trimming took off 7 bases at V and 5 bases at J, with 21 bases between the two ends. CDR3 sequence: CASNLGGGARNEQYF. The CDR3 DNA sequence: TGTGCCAGCAACCTAGGGGGGGGCGCAAGGAACGAGCAGTACTTC.

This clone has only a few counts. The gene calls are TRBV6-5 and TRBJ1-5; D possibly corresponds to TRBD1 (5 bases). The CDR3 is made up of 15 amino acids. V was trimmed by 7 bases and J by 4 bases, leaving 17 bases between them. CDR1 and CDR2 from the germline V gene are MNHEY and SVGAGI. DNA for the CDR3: TGTGCCAGCAATCGAGGGGCAGGTTTAAATCAGCCCCAGCATTTT. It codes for CASNRGAGLNQPQHF.

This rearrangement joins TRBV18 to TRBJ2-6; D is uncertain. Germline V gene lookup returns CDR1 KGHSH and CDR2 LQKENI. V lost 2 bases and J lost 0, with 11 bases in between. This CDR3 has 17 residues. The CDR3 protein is CASSPIGPRSGANVLTF. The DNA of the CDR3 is TGTGCCAGCTCACCAATAGGACCCCGCTCTGGGGCCAACGTCCTGACTTTC.

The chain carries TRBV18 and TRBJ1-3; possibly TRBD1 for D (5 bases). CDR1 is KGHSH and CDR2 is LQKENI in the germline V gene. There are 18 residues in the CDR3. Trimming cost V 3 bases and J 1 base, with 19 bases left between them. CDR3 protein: CASSPRGVDRRSGNTIYF. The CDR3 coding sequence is TGTGCCAGCTCACCCCGAGGTGTAGACAGACGATCTGGAAACACCATATATTTT.

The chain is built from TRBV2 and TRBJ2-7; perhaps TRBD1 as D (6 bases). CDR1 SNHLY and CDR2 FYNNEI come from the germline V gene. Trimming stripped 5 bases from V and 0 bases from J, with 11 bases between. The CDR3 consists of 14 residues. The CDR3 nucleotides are TGTGCCAGCAGTCTGGACAGATTCTCCTACGAGCAGTACTTC. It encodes CASSLDRFSYEQYF.

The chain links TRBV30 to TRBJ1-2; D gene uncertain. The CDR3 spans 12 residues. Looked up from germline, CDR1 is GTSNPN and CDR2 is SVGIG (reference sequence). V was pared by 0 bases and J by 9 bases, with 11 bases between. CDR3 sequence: CAWSVFLGSYTF. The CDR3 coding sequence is TGTGCCTGGAGTGTATTTCTGGGGAGCTACACCTTC.

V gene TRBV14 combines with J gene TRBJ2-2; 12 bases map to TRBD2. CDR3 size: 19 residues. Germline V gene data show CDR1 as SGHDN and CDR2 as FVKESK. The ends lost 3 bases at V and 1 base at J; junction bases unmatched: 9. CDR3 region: CASSHGGGLAGVNTGELFF. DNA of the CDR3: TGTGCCAGCAGCCACGGAGGGGGACTAGCGGGTGTGAACACCGGGGAGCTGTTTTTT.

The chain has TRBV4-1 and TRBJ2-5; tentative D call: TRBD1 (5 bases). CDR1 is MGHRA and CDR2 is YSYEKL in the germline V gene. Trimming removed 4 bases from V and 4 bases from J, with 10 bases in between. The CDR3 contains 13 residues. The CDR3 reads CASSRLQAETQYF. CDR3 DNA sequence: TGCGCCAGCAGCCGCTTACAGGCAGAGACCCAGTACTTC.